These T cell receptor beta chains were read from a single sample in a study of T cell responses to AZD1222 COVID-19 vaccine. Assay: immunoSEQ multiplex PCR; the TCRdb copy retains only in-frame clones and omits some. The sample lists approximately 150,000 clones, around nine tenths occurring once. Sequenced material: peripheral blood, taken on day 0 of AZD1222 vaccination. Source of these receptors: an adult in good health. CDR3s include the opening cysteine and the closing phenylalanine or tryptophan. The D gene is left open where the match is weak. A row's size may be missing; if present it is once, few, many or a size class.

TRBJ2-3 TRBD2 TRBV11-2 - CASSPGLAEGTQYF TGTGCCAGCAGCCCGGGACTAGCCGAGGGTACGCAGTATTTT
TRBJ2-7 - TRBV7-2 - CASSPLLYEQYF TGTGCCAGCAGCCCCCTACTCTACGAGCAGTACTTC
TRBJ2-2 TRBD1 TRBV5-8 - CASSLRTGVTGELFF TGTGCCAGCAGCTTGCGTACAGGGGTCACCGGGGAGCTGTTTTTT
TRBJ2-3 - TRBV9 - CASSKISGRGGLTDTQYF TGTGCCAGCAGCAAGATCTCCGGTCGCGGGGGCCTCACAGATACGCAGTATTTT
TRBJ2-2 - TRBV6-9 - CASSYRDPDTGELFF TGTGCCAGCAGTTACCGGGACCCCGACACCGGGGAGCTGTTTTTT
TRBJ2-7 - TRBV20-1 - CSASWVSGSYEQYF TGCAGTGCTAGTTGGGTCTCGGGCTCCTACGAGCAGTACTTC
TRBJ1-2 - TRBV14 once CASSQVLESYTF TGTGCCAGCAGCCAGGTCCTGGAGAGCTACACCTTC
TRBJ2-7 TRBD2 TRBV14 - CASSPRGTSGAYEQYF TGTGCCAGCAGCCCTAGGGGAACTAGCGGGGCCTACGAGCAGTACTTC
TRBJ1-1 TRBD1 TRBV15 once CATSRQNRGRITEAFF TGTGCCACCAGCAGACAAAACAGGGGGCGTATCACTGAAGCTTTCTTT
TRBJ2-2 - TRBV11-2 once CASSLWTLNTGELFF TGTGCCAGCAGCTTATGGACTTTGAACACCGGGGAGCTGTTTTTT
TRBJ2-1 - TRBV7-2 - CASSPVGRGQGEQFF TGTGCCAGCAGCCCAGTGGGGCGGGGGCAGGGGGAGCAGTTCTTC
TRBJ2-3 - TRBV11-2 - CASSPPGWYSTDTQYF TGTGCCAGCAGCCCCCCTGGGTGGTATAGCACAGATACGCAGTATTTT
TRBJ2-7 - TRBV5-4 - CASSNPGGTDPVSQYF TGTGCCAGCAGCAACCCAGGGGGGACAGACCCCGTATCGCAGTACTTC
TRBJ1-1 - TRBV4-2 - CASTRGGDTEAFF TGTGCCAGCACGAGGGGAGGGGACACTGAAGCTTTCTTT
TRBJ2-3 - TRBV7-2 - CASSLSRSTDTQYF TGTGCCAGCAGCTTGAGCCGGTCCACAGATACGCAGTATTTT
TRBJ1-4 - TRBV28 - CASSTRTANEKLFF TGTGCCAGCAGTACTAGGACGGCTAATGAAAAACTGTTTTTT
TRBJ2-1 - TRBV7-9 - CASSRVQGIYNEQFF TGTGCCAGCAGCCGCGTACAGGGAATTTACAATGAGCAGTTCTTC
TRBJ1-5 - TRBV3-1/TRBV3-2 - CASSLRGGDQPQHF TGTGCCAGCAGCCTTCGTGGAGGGGATCAGCCCCAGCATTTT
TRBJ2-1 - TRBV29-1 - CSVEDLGTAINEQFF TGCAGCGTTGAAGATCTGGGGACCGCCATCAATGAGCAGTTCTTC
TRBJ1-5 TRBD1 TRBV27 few CASSNRGHNQPQHF TGTGCCAGCAGTAACAGGGGTCATAATCAGCCCCAGCATTTT
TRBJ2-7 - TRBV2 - CASNVPPAGQYF TGTGCCAGCAATGTTCCCCCCGCGGGGCAGTACTTC
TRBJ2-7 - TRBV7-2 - CASSPSTKSGQYF TGTGCCAGCAGCCCTAGCACCAAATCGGGGCAGTACTTC
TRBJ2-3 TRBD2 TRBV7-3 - CASSLLSGGATDTQYF TGTGCCAGCAGCTTGCTCAGCGGGGGGGCAACAGATACGCAGTATTTT
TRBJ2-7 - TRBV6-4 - CASSDSGHEDEQYF TGTGCCAGCAGTGACTCTGGGCATGAGGACGAGCAGTACTTC
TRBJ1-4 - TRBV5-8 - CASNRGPEKLFF TGTGCCAGCAACCGGGGACCTGAAAAACTGTTTTTT
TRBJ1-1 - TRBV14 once CASSPRLGDTEAFF TGTGCCAGCAGCCCCCGATTAGGGGACACTGAAGCTTTCTTT
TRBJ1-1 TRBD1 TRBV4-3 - CASSQTGGSEAFF TGCGCCAGCAGCCAGACAGGGGGCTCTGAAGCTTTCTTT
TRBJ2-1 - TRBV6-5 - CASQGGSSYNEQFF TGTGCCAGCCAAGGGGGGAGCTCCTACAATGAGCAGTTCTTC
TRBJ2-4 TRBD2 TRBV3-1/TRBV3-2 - CASSPRTSGGLAKNIQYF TGTGCCAGCAGCCCGCGGACTAGCGGGGGGCTAGCCAAAAACATTCAGTACTTC
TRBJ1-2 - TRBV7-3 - CASSRGGKTANYGYTF TGTGCCAGCAGCCGCGGGGGGAAAACAGCGAACTATGGCTACACCTTC
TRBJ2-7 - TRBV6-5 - CASRSVGQTYEQYF TGTGCCAGCAGATCAGTCGGACAGACCTACGAGCAGTACTTC
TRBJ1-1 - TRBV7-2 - CASSARDTPPEAFF TGTGCCAGCAGCGCCCGGGACACCCCGCCTGAAGCTTTCTTT
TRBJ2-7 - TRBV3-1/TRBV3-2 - CASSQSGAEQYF TGTGCCAGCAGCCAATCGGGGGCTGAGCAGTACTTC
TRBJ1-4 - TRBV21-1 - CASSIGTPATNEKLFF TGTGCCAGCAGCATAGGGACCCCTGCAACTAATGAAAAACTGTTTTTT
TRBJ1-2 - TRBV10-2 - CASSDMAGVYGYTF TGCGCCAGCAGTGATATGGCAGGAGTTTATGGCTACACCTTC
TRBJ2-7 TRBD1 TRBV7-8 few CASSLSPGQGDHEQYF TGTGCCAGCAGCTTATCCCCGGGACAGGGGGACCACGAGCAGTACTTC
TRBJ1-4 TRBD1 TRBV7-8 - CASSPSRQGGNEKLFF TGTGCCAGCAGCCCAAGCAGACAGGGGGGTAATGAAAAACTGTTTTTT
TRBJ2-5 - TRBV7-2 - CASGKGGAGQTQYF TGTGCCAGCGGCAAAGGGGGGGCCGGGCAGACCCAGTACTTC
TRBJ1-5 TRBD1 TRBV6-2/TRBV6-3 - CASSPTGASNQPQHF TGTGCCAGCAGCCCGACAGGGGCTAGCAATCAGCCCCAGCATTTT
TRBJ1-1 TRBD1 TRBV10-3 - CAISESKRTGKNTEAFF TGTGCCATCAGTGAGTCGAAAAGGACAGGGAAGAACACTGAAGCTTTCTTT